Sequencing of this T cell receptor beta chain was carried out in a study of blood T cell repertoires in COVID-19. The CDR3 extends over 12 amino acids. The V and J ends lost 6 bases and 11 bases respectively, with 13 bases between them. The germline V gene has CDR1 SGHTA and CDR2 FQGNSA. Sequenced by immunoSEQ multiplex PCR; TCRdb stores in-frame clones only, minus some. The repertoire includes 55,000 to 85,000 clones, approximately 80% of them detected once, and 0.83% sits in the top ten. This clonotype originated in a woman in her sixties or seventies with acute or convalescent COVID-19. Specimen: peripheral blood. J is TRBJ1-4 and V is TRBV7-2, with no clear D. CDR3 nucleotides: TGTGCCAGCAGTCCCCCCGGAGAGAAACTGTTTTTT. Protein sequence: CASSPPGEKLFF.